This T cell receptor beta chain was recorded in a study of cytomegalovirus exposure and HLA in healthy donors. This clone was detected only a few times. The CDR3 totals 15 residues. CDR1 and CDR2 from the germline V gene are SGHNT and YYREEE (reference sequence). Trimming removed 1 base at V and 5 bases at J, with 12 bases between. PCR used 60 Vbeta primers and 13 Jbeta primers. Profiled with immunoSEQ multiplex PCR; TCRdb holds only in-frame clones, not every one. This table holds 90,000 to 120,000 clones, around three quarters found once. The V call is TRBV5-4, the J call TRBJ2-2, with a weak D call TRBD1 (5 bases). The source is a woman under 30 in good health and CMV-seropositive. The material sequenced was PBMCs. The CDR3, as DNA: TGTGCCAGCAGCTTGTCGGCGGCAGGGACCGGGGAGCTGTTTTTT. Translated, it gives CASSLSAAGTGELFF.